One T cell receptor (beta chain) is described in this entry. Its antigen is not known. The sample comes from a study of cytomegalovirus exposure and HLA in healthy donors. Notes on the study in general: CMV antigen specificity was confirmed in vitro for a few CMV-associated chains.

J gave up 3 bases and V 5 bases, and 3 bases lay outside the gene matches. Germline V gene lookup returns CDR1 MNHEY and CDR2 SMNVEV (reference sequence). The CDR3 is 15 residues long. Both 60 Vbeta primers and 13 Jbeta primers went into the PCR. Some clones are missing from TCRdb's copy, which holds only in-frame ones; the method was immunoSEQ multiplex PCR. Of about 140,000 clones listed, roughly four fifths are singletons. The sequence was collected from a man younger than 30 in good health and CMV-seropositive. The chain links TRBV27 to TRBJ2-7; 14 bases line up with TRBD2. The sequencing sample was made of PBMCs. CDR3 nucleotides: TGTGCCAGCAGTAGGACTAGCGGGAGGATCTACGAGCAGTACTTC. Its translation is CASSRTSGRIYEQYF.